This T cell receptor beta chain was captured in a study of graft-versus-host responses after intestinal transplantation. About the research overall: Every one of the recipients received anti-thymocyte globulin induction and afterwards took tacrolimus and steroids for about 3 years. Points from the study as a whole: Present in recipient marrow, GvH clones included some that appeared first in ileum or blood. An association linked early post-transplant HvG declines with peak circulating GvH clone levels. High graft-versus-host to host-versus-graft clonal ratios were seen in allografts of patients with graft-donor T cell macrochimerism.

The ends lost 2 bases at V and 8 bases at J; junction bases unmatched: 6. Germline V gene data show CDR1 as MNHEY and CDR2 as SVGAGI. The length of the CDR3 is 14 residues. Tissue processing of the graft released intraepithelial and lamina propria lymphocytes from it. The method was immunoSEQ multiplex PCR; TCRdb's version includes in-frame clones alone and lacks a portion of them. This table holds about 21,000 clones, approximately 72% found once. On this clone itself: Antigen: not known.

The specimen was ileum tissue, collected around 20 days after intestinal transplant. The receptor was isolated from a human patient who received an intestinal transplant, so some T cells may come from the graft donor. The chain employs TRBV6-5 and TRBJ2-3, with 8 bases that match TRBD2. The CDR3, as DNA: TGTGCCAGCAGTTACGACCGGGGGGGACTTACGCAGTATTTT. Translated, it gives CASSYDRGGLTQYF.